This T cell receptor (beta chain) was identified during a study of blood T cell repertoires in COVID-19. V lost 2 bases and J lost 7, with 8 bases in between. CDR3 length: 12 amino acids. Germline CDR1 is ENHRY and CDR2 is SYGVKD. The method was immunoSEQ multiplex PCR; TCRdb's version includes in-frame clones alone and lacks a portion of them. Counted here are 200,000 to 300,000 clones, 87% occurring once; the ten biggest clones make up around 1.5%. The source is a woman in her forties who had recovered from COVID-19. Sequenced input: peripheral blood. The J gene is TRBJ1-2, the V gene TRBV10-3, with D uncertain. Here the CDR3 DNA reads TGTGCCATCAGTGAGACAGAGGGTGGCTACACCTTC. Protein: CAISETEGGYTF.